This T cell receptor (beta chain) was sequenced for a study of blood T cells in healthy people across ages. Notes on this clonotype: Its specificity is not known.

The ends lost 0 bases at V and 11 bases at J; junction bases unmatched: 12. The V gene's germline CDR1 is LGHNA and CDR2 YSLEER. The CDR3 is made up of 15 amino acids. Next came a second PCR, run for about 6 to 12 cycles, which used a sample-barcoded 5' primer along with a J-beta primer mix. TCRdb redid the calling of the 5' RACE reads with MiXCR, one entry per CDR3 protein. The sample has 700,000 to 850,000 distinct CDR3 sequences; 35% to 40% are singletons. General observations from the study: Strong correlation existed between TCR beta diversity and naive T cell percentage.

This receptor was obtained from a man in his late teens or twenties in good health. The specimen was blood. The chain has TRBV4-3 and TRBJ2-5, with 7 nucleotides matching TRBD2. This CDR3 reads CASSQDGTNYNEQYF. CDR3 coding DNA: TGCGCCAGCAGCCAAGACGGGACTAACTACAATGAGCAGTACTTC.